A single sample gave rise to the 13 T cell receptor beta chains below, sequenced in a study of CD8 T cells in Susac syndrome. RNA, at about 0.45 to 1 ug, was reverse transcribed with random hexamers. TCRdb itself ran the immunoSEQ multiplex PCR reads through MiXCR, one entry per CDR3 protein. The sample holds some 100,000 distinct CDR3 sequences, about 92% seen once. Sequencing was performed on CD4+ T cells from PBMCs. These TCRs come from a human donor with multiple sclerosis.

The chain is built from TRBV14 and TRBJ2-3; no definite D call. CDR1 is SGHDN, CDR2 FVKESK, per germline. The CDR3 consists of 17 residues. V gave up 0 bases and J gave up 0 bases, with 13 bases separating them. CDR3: CASSQDENRASTDTQYF. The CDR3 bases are TGTGCCAGCAGCCAAGATGAAAACCGCGCTAGCACAGATACGCAGTATTTT.

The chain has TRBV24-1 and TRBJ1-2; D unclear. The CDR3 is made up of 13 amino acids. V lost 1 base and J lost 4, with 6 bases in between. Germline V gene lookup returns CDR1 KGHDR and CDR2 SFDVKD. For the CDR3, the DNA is TGTGCCACCAGTGATTTTGCAGCCTATGGCTACACCTTC. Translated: CATSDFAAYGYTF.

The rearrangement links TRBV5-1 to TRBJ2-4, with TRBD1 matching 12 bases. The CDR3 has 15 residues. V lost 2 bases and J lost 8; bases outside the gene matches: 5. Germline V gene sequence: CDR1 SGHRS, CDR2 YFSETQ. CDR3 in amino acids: CASSFRDRGQDIQYF. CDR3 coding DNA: TGCGCCAGCAGCTTCCGGGACAGGGGGCAGGACATTCAGTACTTC.

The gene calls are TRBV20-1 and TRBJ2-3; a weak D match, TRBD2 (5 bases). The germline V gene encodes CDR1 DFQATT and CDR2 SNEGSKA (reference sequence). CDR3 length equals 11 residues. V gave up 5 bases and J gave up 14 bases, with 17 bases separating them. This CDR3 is CSASDFWVRYF. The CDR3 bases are TGCAGTGCTTCGGACTTTTGGGTTCGGTATTTT.

This CDR3 reads CASSPRQGGDNEQFF. The CDR3 DNA is TGTGCCAGCTCACCTCGGCAGGGAGGGGACAATGAGCAGTTCTTC. This chain connects TRBV18 to TRBJ2-1; 7 nucleotides line up with TRBD2. Trimming removed 3 bases from V and 5 bases from J; junction bases left unmatched: 7. The CDR3 loop spans 15 amino acids. Per the germline V gene, CDR1 is KGHSH and CDR2 is LQKENI.

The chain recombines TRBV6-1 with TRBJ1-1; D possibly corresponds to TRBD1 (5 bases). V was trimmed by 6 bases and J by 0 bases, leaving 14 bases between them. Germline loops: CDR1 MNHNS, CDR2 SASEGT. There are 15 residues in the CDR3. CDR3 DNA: TGTGCCAGCAGGTCGGGACGGAGCATGAACACTGAAGCTTTCTTT. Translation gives CASRSGRSMNTEAFF.

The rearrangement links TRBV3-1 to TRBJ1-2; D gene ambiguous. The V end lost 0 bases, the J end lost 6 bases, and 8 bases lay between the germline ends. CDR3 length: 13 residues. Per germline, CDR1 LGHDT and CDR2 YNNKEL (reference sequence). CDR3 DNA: TGTGCCAGCAGCCAAGAAGGGTTGCATGGCTACACCTTC. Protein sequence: CASSQEGLHGYTF.

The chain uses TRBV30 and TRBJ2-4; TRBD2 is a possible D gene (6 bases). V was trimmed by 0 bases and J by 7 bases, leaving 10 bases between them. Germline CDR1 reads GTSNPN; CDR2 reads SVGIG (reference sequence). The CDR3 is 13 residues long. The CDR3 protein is CAWSVRGANIQYF. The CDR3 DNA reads TGTGCCTGGAGTGTACGCGGGGCCAACATTCAGTACTTC.

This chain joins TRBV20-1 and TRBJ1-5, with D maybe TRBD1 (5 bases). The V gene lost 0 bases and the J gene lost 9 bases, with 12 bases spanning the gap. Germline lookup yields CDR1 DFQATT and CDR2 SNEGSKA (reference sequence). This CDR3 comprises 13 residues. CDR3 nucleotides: TGCAGTGCTAGAGAACCATCAGGGTTGCCCCAGCATTTT. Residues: CSAREPSGLPQHF.

CDR3 in DNA: TGTGCCAGCAGCGTGGGACTAGCGGGCCCTCTGGACGAGCAGTACTTC. Translation: CASSVGLAGPLDEQYF. The genes are TRBV3-1 and TRBJ2-7; 12 bases align to TRBD2. In germline, CDR1 is LGHDT, CDR2 YNNKEL (reference sequence). The CDR3 sequence is 16 residues long. V was pared by 5 bases and J by 5 bases, with 10 bases of the junction left unmatched.

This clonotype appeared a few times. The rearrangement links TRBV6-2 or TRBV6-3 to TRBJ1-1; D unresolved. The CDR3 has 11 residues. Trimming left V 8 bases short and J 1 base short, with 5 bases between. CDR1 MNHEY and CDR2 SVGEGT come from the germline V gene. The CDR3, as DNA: TGTGCCAGCTCTAGGAACACTGAAGCTTTCTTT. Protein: CASSRNTEAFF.

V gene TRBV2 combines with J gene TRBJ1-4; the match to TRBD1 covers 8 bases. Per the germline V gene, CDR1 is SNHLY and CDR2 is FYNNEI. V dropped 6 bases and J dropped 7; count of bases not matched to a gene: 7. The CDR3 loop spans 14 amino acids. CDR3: CASRQGESVEKLFF. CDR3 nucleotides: TGTGCCAGCAGACAGGGGGAGTCCGTTGAAAAACTGTTTTTT.

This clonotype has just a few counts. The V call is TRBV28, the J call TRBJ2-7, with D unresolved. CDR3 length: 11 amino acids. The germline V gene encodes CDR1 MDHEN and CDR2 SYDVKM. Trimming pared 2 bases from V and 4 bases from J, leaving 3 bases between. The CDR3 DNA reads TGTGCCAGCAGTTTACTATACGAGCAGTACTTC. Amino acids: CASSLLYEQYF.